These 22 T cell receptor beta chains were all obtained from the same sample, sequenced in a study of Graves' ophthalmopathy and Graves' hyperthyroidism. RNA transcripts provided the template for amplifying TCR beta CDR3 regions. The authors performed first-round RT-PCR with HTBI primers and then a second-round multiplex PCR. TCRdb reprocessed the multiplex PCR reads via MiXCR and lists one record per CDR3 protein. This table holds approximately 700,000 distinct CDR3 sequences, more than 40% found once. The sample was peripheral blood. These receptors originate from an adult man with Graves' ophthalmopathy.

The V and J genes are TRBV6-2 or TRBV6-3 and TRBJ2-6; the D gene could be TRBD1 or TRBD2 (6 bases each). This CDR3 comprises 17 residues. V lost 0 bases to trimming and J lost 4 bases, with 13 bases between them. CDR1 MNHEY and CDR2 SVGEGT come from the germline V gene. CDR3 DNA sequence: TGTGCCAGCAGTTACTCATCGGGGGCGCGGGGGGCCAACGTCCTGACTTTC. Encoded protein: CASSYSSGARGANVLTF.

This clonotype came up many times. The chain is built from TRBV10-3 and TRBJ2-2; TRBD2 aligns across 14 bases. Germline CDR1 reads ENHRY; CDR2 reads SYGVKD. Trimming took 8 bases from V and 0 from J; bases not matched to a gene: 5. This CDR3 contains 17 residues. CDR3 coding DNA: TGTGCCATCTCGGCGGGACTAGCGGGGGCGAACACCGGGGAGCTGTTTTTT. It yields the protein CAISAGLAGANTGELFF.

This chain connects TRBV10-3 to TRBJ2-5; either TRBD1 or TRBD2 may fit D (6 bases each). The CDR3 is 14 residues long. The V gene lost 4 bases and the J gene lost 5 bases, with 14 bases spanning the gap. Germline lookup yields CDR1 ENHRY and CDR2 SYGVKD. In DNA, the CDR3 is TGTGCCATCAGTGTCTCCGGGGGCATGGAGACCCAGTACTTC. Its protein product is CAISVSGGMETQYF.

This clonotype was recorded at least ten times. The chain is built from TRBV12-3 or TRBV12-4 and TRBJ1-5, with D hard to call. The V gene lost 6 bases and the J gene lost 0 bases, with 3 bases spanning the gap. This CDR3 has 12 amino acids. The CDR3 loop is CASRISNQPQHF. CDR3 sequence (DNA): TGTGCCAGCAGGATTAGCAATCAGCCCCAGCATTTT.

On this clonotype: Since a much larger clone is just one base distant, this may be a read error. The chain employs TRBV19 and TRBJ1-2, with TRBD1 as a possible D gene (6 bases). V was cut by 6 bases and J by 11 bases, with 16 bases left in between. Looked up from germline, CDR1 is LNHDA and CDR2 is SQIVND (reference sequence). The CDR3 has 12 residues. CDR3 region: CASSQAGAEYTF. The CDR3, as DNA: TGTGCCAGTAGCCAAGCGGGGGCGGAGTACACCTTC.

The V gene is TRBV7-2, the J gene TRBJ1-5, with TRBD1 identical over 7 bases. Germline CDR1 SGHTA, CDR2 FQGNSA. The V segment lost 5 bases and the J segment 0 bases; nucleotides outside the gene matches: 10. The CDR3 runs 17 residues. The CDR3 region has the DNA TGTGCCAGCAGCCAAGGGGACAGCTCTTATAGCAATCAGCCCCAGCATTTT. Residues: CASSQGDSSYSNQPQHF.

This clonotype has just a few counts. This rearrangement joins TRBV20-1 to TRBJ2-7; the D is unclear. Trimming cost V 6 bases and J 0 bases, with 15 bases left between them. CDR3 size: 14 residues. In germline, CDR1 is DFQATT, CDR2 SNEGSKA (reference sequence). The CDR3 loop reads CSASLMVSSYEQYF. In nucleotides, the CDR3 is TGCAGTGCGAGCCTGATGGTCAGCTCCTACGAGCAGTACTTC.

Comment on this clonotype: Mismatch with germline at one junction end may stem from a read error. The V call is TRBV5-5, the J call TRBJ2-2; TRBD2 agrees at 7 bases. CDR1 and CDR2 from the germline V gene are SGHKS and YYEKEE (reference sequence). The CDR3 is 15 amino acids. CDR3 sequence (DNA): TGCGCCAGCAGCCAAGGGCGGGAGCGGACCGGGGAGCTGTTTTTT. Residues: CASSQGRERTGELFF.

This clonotype was found a few times. The V call is TRBV19, the J call TRBJ2-5; 8 bases are shared with TRBD2. CDR1 is LNHDA, CDR2 SQIVND, per germline (reference sequence). The CDR3 has 16 amino acids. V lost 2 bases and J lost 5; bases outside the gene matches: 10. The CDR3 here is CASSISSGRPWETQYF. The CDR3 bases are TGTGCCAGTAGTATATCCAGCGGGAGACCCTGGGAGACCCAGTACTTC.

The chain has TRBV7-8 and TRBJ2-7, with 12 bases lining up with TRBD1. The length of the CDR3 is 14 residues. J lost 6 bases, V lost 10 bases, and 10 bases had no gene match. CDR1 SGHVS and CDR2 FQNEAQ come from the germline V gene. CDR3 sequence reads: CATVSPGQGAEQYF. The CDR3 nucleotides are TGTGCCACCGTATCTCCGGGACAGGGGGCCGAGCAGTACTTC.

This chain joins TRBV6-1 and TRBJ2-7, with 9 bases matching TRBD2. Losses at the gene ends were 0 bases for V and 3 bases for J; bases not matched to a gene: 9. The CDR3 totals 17 residues. Germline lookup yields CDR1 MNHNS and CDR2 SASEGT. The CDR3 nucleotides are TGTGCCAGCAGTGAAGCGCTTACGGGACTAGCCCTCTACGAGCAGTACTTC. Amino acids: CASSEALTGLALYEQYF.

The chain joins TRBV12-5 to TRBJ2-7, with 8 bases identical to TRBD2. Germline-derived CDR1 and CDR2 are LGHNT and FRNRAP. CDR3 length equals 14 residues. CDR3 loop: CAGRPPGGTVQQYF. The CDR3, as DNA: TGTGCCGGCAGGCCCCCGGGGGGGACTGTGCAGCAGTACTTC. The full variable domain, rest sourced from reference TRBV12-5 and TRBJ2-7, is DARVTQTPRHKVTEMGQEVTMRCQPILGHNTVFWYRQTMMQGLELLAYFRNRAPLDDSGMPKDRFSAEMPDATLATLKIQPSEPRDSAVYFCAGRPPGGTVQQYFGPGTRLTVT.

This clonotype was counted a few times. The rearrangement links TRBV24-1 to TRBJ2-3, with D perhaps matching TRBD1 (5 bases). V was shortened by 3 bases and J by 4 bases, with 10 bases between the two germline ends. The CDR3 runs to 14 residues. The germline gives CDR1 KGHDR, CDR2 SFDVKD. CDR3 coding DNA: TGTGCCACCAGTGATCCTACAGGATCAGATACGCAGTATTTT. This codes for CATSDPTGSDTQYF.

Only a few counts were recorded for this clonotype. This rearrangement joins TRBV12-3 or TRBV12-4 to TRBJ2-5; D is ambiguous. The CDR3 runs to 15 residues. V was pared by 4 bases and J by 4 bases, with 16 bases between. The CDR3 here is CASSYLGPPAETQYF. CDR3 DNA sequence: TGTGCCAGCAGTTACTTGGGTCCCCCGGCAGAGACCCAGTACTTC.

This clonotype was picked up a small number of times. The J gene is TRBJ1-1, the V gene TRBV18; D unresolved. The CDR3 sequence is 14 residues long. CDR1 KGHSH and CDR2 LQKENI come from the germline V gene. Trimming left V 0 bases short and J 5 bases short, with 10 bases between. The CDR3: CASSPPGVRTEAFF. The CDR3 bases are TGTGCCAGCTCACCACCCGGGGTAAGGACTGAAGCTTTCTTT.

This clonotype has at least ten counts. The chain has TRBV2 and TRBJ2-5; no clear D. The CDR3 sequence is 16 residues long. The germline V gene encodes CDR1 SNHLY and CDR2 FYNNEI. Between the trimmed V and J ends, which lost 3 bases and 2 bases, there was a span of 16 bases. The CDR3, as DNA: TGTGCCAGCAGTGATCTAACAGTACCCCAGCAAGAGACCCAGTACTTC. It translates to CASSDLTVPQQETQYF. The whole variable domain, remainder taken from reference TRBV2 and TRBJ2-5, is EPEVTQTPSHQVTQMGQEVILRCVPISNHLYFYWYRQILGQKVEFLVSFYNNEISEKSEIFDDQFSVERPDGSNFTLKIRSTKLEDSAMYFCASSDLTVPQQETQYFGPGTRLLVL.

This clonotype turned up a few times. The gene calls are TRBV7-2 and TRBJ2-5; TRBD1 is a possible D gene (6 bases). Trimming stripped 1 base from V and 2 bases from J, with 20 bases between. The CDR3 consists of 18 residues. CDR1 SGHTA and CDR2 FQGNSA come from the germline V gene. CDR3 in amino acids: CASSLDTLTRGIQETQYF. The DNA of the CDR3 is TGTGCCAGCAGCTTAGATACATTGACGAGGGGGATACAAGAGACCCAGTACTTC.

The rearrangement links TRBV25-1 to TRBJ1-1; 8 nucleotides line up with TRBD1. V shed 8 bases and J 1 base; nucleotides not matched to a gene: 6. Germline loops: CDR1 MGHDK, CDR2 SYGVNS. The CDR3 covers 14 residues. The CDR3 bases are TGTGCCAGCGTATTGGGACAGGCGAACACTGAAGCTTTCTTT. It translates to CASVLGQANTEAFF. The full variable domain, with the rest looked up from reference TRBV25-1 and TRBJ1-1, is EADIYQTPRYLVIGTGKKITLECSQTMGHDKMYWYQQDPGMELHLIHYSYGVNSTEKGDLSSESTVSRIRTEHFPLTLESARPSHTSQYLCASVLGQANTEAFFGQGTRLTVV.

J is TRBJ2-7 and V is TRBV7-6; 9 bases line up with TRBD1. The J segment lost 9 bases and the V segment lost 5 bases, leaving 11 bases of the junction unmatched. Germline CDR1 SGHVS, CDR2 FNYEAQ. The CDR3 sequence is 14 residues long. The CDR3 coding sequence is TGTGCCAGCAGCCCAGGACAGGGGACGAAGTGGCAGTACTTC. Amino acid sequence: CASSPGQGTKWQYF.

The CDR3, as DNA: TGTGCCAGCAGCTTAAGGGCTAGCGGGGGTCAGCCCCAGCATTTT. Its translation is CASSLRASGGQPQHF. The genes are TRBV7-9 and TRBJ1-5, with D tentatively TRBD1 (5 bases). The CDR3 loop spans 15 amino acids. Trimming cost V 2 bases and J 6 bases, with 14 bases left between them. The V gene's germline CDR1 is SEHNR and CDR2 FQNEAQ (reference sequence).

This clonotype was counted between two and nine times. The chain couples TRBV9 to TRBJ2-2; possible D gene TRBD1, 5 bases. This CDR3 has 15 amino acids. In germline, CDR1 is SGDLS, CDR2 YYNGEE. V lost 2 bases to trimming and J lost 4 bases, with 12 bases between them. The CDR3 loop is CASSVTAMVTGELFF. In DNA, the CDR3 is TGTGCCAGCAGCGTGACAGCAATGGTCACCGGGGAGCTGTTTTTT.

This clonotype was seen a handful of times. The gene calls are TRBV19 and TRBJ1-5, with no clear D. Deletions cut 3 bases from V and 0 bases from J, with 6 bases between. Germline V gives CDR1 LNHDA, CDR2 SQIVND (reference sequence). The CDR3 contains 14 residues. CDR3 loop: CASSMLYSNQPQHF. Written as DNA, the CDR3 is TGTGCCAGTAGTATGCTCTATAGCAATCAGCCCCAGCATTTT. The entire variable domain, with the rest obtained from reference TRBV19 and TRBJ1-5, is as follows: DGGITQSPKYLFRKEGQNVTLSCEQNLNHDAMYWYRQDPGQGLRLIYYSQIVNDFQKGDIAEGYSVSREKKESFPLTVTSAQKNPTAFYLCASSMLYSNQPQHFGDGTRLSIL.